This TCR beta chain derives from a study of blood T cell repertoires in COVID-19. Study-wide context: Specimens from acute and convalescent COVID-19 originated in the United States, Italy and Spain. T cells, B-cell-depleted T cells, or PBMCs supplied cDNA or gDNA.

Per the original methods: Reference gene primer amplification yielded estimated nucleated cell counts. Clones were sequenced by immunoSEQ multiplex PCR, and TCRdb holds only the in-frame ones, with some missing. V, J and clone size are those of that table, while D and trimming were read from the DNA. The sample includes fewer than 65,000 clones, 80% to 90% of them seen just once. V was clipped by 1 base and J by 8 bases; unmatched bases: 8. This CDR3 is 15 amino acids long. The germline gives CDR1 SGHDT, CDR2 YYEEEE. This clonotype was sampled from a woman aged 55-70 years with COVID-19, enrolled during active disease. The V call is TRBV5-6, the J call TRBJ2-1; 8 bases line up with TRBD2. The sample consisted of peripheral blood. The CDR3 region has the DNA TGTGCCAGCAGCTTGCCGTCGGGAGGGCCTTATGAGCAGTTCTTC. Its translation is CASSLPSGGPYEQFF.